This T cell receptor beta chain was captured in a study of patients and donors after allogeneic stem cell transplantation. The ends lost 2 bases at V and 3 bases at J; junction bases unmatched: 12. Germline V gene sequence: CDR1 MNHNY, CDR2 SVGAGI (reference sequence). CDR3 length equals 18 residues. TCRdb re-derived calls from the RT-PCR reads in MiXCR, one entry per CDR3 protein. Found here are some 90,000 distinct CDR3 sequences, around 46% of them singletons; the top ten hold around 60%. The TCR originated in a human donor who was either an allogeneic HSCT recipient or a stem cell or donor lymphocyte infusion donor (not recorded which). It is not recorded whose cells these are; they may come from a transplant donor. Sequencing input: blood, either unsorted or a sorted T cell fraction (not recorded which). The chain couples TRBV6-6 to TRBJ2-3; 9 bases match TRBD2. The DNA of the CDR3 is TGTGCCAGCAGTTACCCCCGGGGACTAGCCGGGGGTACAGATACGCAGTATTTT. It translates to CASSYPRGLAGGTDTQYF.